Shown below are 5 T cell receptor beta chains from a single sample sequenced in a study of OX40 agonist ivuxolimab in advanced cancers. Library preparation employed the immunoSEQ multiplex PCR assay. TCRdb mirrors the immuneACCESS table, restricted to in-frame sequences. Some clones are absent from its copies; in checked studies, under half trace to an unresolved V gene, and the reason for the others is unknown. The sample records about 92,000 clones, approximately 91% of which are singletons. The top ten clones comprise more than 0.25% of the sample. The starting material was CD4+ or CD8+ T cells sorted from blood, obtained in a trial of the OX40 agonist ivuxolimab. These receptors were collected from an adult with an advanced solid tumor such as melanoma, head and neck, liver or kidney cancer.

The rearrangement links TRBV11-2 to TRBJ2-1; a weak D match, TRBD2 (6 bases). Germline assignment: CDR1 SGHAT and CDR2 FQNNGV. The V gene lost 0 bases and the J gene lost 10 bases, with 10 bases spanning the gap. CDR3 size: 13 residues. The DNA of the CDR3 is TGTGCCAGCAGCTTAGAGGGGCGGGGAGAGCAGTTCTTC. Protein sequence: CASSLEGRGEQFF.

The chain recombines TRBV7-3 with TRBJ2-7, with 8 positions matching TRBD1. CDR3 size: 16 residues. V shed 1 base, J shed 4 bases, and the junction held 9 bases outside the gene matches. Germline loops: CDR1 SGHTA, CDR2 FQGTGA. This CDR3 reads CASSLMEGQEPYEQYF. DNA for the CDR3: TGTGCCAGCAGCTTAATGGAGGGACAGGAACCTTACGAGCAGTACTTC.

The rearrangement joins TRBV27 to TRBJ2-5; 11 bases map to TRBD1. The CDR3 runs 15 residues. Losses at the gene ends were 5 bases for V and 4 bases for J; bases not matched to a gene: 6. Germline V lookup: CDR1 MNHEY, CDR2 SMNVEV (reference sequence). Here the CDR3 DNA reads TGTGCCAGCAGTCCAGGGACAGGGGGTAGAGAGACCCAGTACTTC. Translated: CASSPGTGGRETQYF.

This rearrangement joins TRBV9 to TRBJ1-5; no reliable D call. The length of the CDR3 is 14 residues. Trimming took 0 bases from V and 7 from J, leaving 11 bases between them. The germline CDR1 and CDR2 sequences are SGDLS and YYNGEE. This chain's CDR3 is CASSVGPEGQPQHF. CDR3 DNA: TGTGCCAGCAGCGTAGGGCCCGAGGGCCAGCCCCAGCATTTT.

The DNA of the CDR3 is TGTGCCAGTAGTACAATAGGGGGATCCCTAAATCAGCCCCAGCATTTT. Protein sequence: CASSTIGGSLNQPQHF. The chain employs TRBV19 and TRBJ1-5; D may be TRBD1 (6 bases). Looked up from germline, CDR1 is LNHDA and CDR2 is SQIVND (reference sequence). V dropped 4 bases and J dropped 4 bases, with 17 bases sitting between them. The CDR3 loop spans 16 amino acids.